A selection of T cell receptor beta chains follows, all from one sample in a study of CD8 T cells in ankylosing spondylitis. One entry per CDR3 protein results from TCRdb running MiXCR on the 5' RACE reads. The table records 750,000 to 850,000 distinct CDR3 sequences, about 10% of them present only once. The source material was blood, either unsorted or a sorted T cell fraction (not recorded which). The receptors here all came from a male donor with ankylosing spondylitis. Each CDR3 is given with its conserved first and last residue. The order of the fields is J gene, D gene, V gene, CDR3 length, clone size, CDR3 DNA, CDR3 protein. The D gene is left open where the match is weak. Clone size is shown for a subset of rows, as once, few, many or a class of expanded clone.

J gene: TRBJ2-1; D gene: TRBD2; V gene: TRBV20-1; CDR3 length: 15; clone size: few; CDR3 DNA: TGCAGTGCTCAAAGACCGGGACTAGCGGGAGGTGAGCAGTTCTTC; CDR3 protein: CSAQRPGLAGGEQFF
J gene: TRBJ2-5; D gene: TRBD1; V gene: TRBV7-2; CDR3 length: 13; clone size: many; CDR3 DNA: TGTGCCAGCAGCCAGGGACAGCAAGAGACCCAGTACTTC; CDR3 protein: CASSQGQQETQYF
J gene: TRBJ2-3; D gene: NA; V gene: TRBV5-1; CDR3 length: 15; clone size: NA; CDR3 DNA: TGCGCCAGCAGCTTGGGCTCCGGGACCAAAGATACGCAGTATTTT; CDR3 protein: CASSLGSGTKDTQYF
J gene: TRBJ2-7; D gene: NA; V gene: TRBV4-1; CDR3 length: 15; clone size: few; CDR3 DNA: TGCGCCAGCAGCCAAGAAAGGGGGATCCTCTACGAGCAGTACTTC; CDR3 protein: CASSQERGILYEQYF
J gene: TRBJ1-4; D gene: TRBD1; V gene: TRBV5-1; CDR3 length: 13; clone size: few; CDR3 DNA: TGCGCCAGCCGGGGACAGGGTAATGAAAAACTGTTTTTT; CDR3 protein: CASRGQGNEKLFF
J gene: TRBJ2-2; D gene: NA; V gene: TRBV11-3; CDR3 length: 17; clone size: NA; CDR3 DNA: TGTGCCAGCAGCGGTGGGTTAGGACGGAAGAACACCGGGGAGCTGTTTTTT; CDR3 protein: CASSGGLGRKNTGELFF
J gene: TRBJ2-1; D gene: NA; V gene: TRBV20-1; CDR3 length: 13; clone size: many; CDR3 DNA: TGCAGTGCTAGAGGTCGGGGGGCTGGTGAGCAGTTCTTC; CDR3 protein: CSARGRGAGEQFF
J gene: TRBJ1-1; D gene: TRBD1; V gene: TRBV20-1; CDR3 length: 13; clone size: NA; CDR3 DNA: TGCAGTGCCGCGGACAGGGGTAAAGCTGAAGCTTTCTTT; CDR3 protein: CSAADRGKAEAFF
J gene: TRBJ2-5; D gene: NA; V gene: TRBV28; CDR3 length: 15; clone size: NA; CDR3 DNA: TGTGCCAGCACCAAATTGTGGGGGCCCCAAGAGACCCAGTACTTC; CDR3 protein: CASTKLWGPQETQYF
J gene: TRBJ2-2; D gene: NA; V gene: TRBV7-2; CDR3 length: 12; clone size: few; CDR3 DNA: TGTGCCAGCAGCATTTACACCGGGGAGCTGTTTTTT; CDR3 protein: CASSIYTGELFF
J gene: TRBJ2-7; D gene: TRBD1; V gene: TRBV29-1; CDR3 length: 13; clone size: many; CDR3 DNA: TGCAGCGTACAGGGGATCTTAATCAACGAGCAGTACTTC; CDR3 protein: CSVQGILINEQYF
J gene: TRBJ2-7; D gene: NA; V gene: TRBV10-3; CDR3 length: 13; clone size: NA; CDR3 DNA: TGTGCCATCAGTGATCCCGACAGTTACGAGCAGTACTTC; CDR3 protein: CAISDPDSYEQYF
J gene: TRBJ1-5; D gene: NA; V gene: TRBV11-1; CDR3 length: 13; clone size: NA; CDR3 DNA: TGTGCCAGCAGCTTACGGAAGGGTCAGCCCCAGCATTTT; CDR3 protein: CASSLRKGQPQHF
J gene: TRBJ2-3; D gene: NA; V gene: TRBV5-1; CDR3 length: 15; clone size: few; CDR3 DNA: TGCGCCAGCAGCTTAAATGGGGGGAACACAGATACGCAGTATTTT; CDR3 protein: CASSLNGGNTDTQYF
J gene: TRBJ2-1; D gene: TRBD1; V gene: TRBV20-1; CDR3 length: 13; clone size: many; CDR3 DNA: TGCAGTGCTAGTCGGGACAGGGCTAATGAGCAGTTCTTC; CDR3 protein: CSASRDRANEQFF
J gene: TRBJ1-5; D gene: NA; V gene: TRBV12-3/TRBV12-4; CDR3 length: 14; clone size: few; CDR3 DNA: TGTGCCAGCACCAGGGGTTGGGACAATCAGCCCCAGCATTTT; CDR3 protein: CASTRGWDNQPQHF